These 15 T cell receptor beta chains originate from one sample sequenced in a study of control samples from healthy donors and cancer patients. Sequenced by immunoSEQ multiplex PCR; TCRdb stores in-frame clones only, minus some. This table holds more than 100,000 clones, about 90% found once. The source material was PBMCs. The origin of the receptors is a man in his forties or fifties with head and neck cancer.

The gene calls are TRBV24-1 and TRBJ2-5; D gene unclear. The germline V gene encodes CDR1 KGHDR and CDR2 SFDVKD. V was trimmed by 5 bases and J by 4 bases, leaving 10 bases between them. This CDR3 is built from 13 residues. The CDR3 sequence: CATSGPPLETQYF. The DNA of the CDR3 is TGTGCCACCAGTGGCCCCCCCCTAGAGACCCAGTACTTC.

This clone is a singleton in its sample. The V and J genes are TRBV6-5 and TRBJ2-2, with D possibly called TRBD1 or TRBD2 (5 bases each). V was trimmed by 8 bases and J by 1 base, leaving 14 bases between them. The length of the CDR3 is 15 residues. Germline CDR1 reads MNHEY; CDR2 reads SVGAGI. For the CDR3, the DNA is TGTGCCAGCGTGGGGCCGAGGGTGAACACCGGGGAGCTGTTTTTT. Protein sequence: CASVGPRVNTGELFF.

The chain uses TRBV2 and TRBJ2-1; TRBD2 matches at 7 bases. The CDR3 is made up of 13 amino acids. CDR1 and CDR2 (germline): SNHLY, FYNNEI. The V gene end was trimmed by 8 bases and the J gene end by 3 bases; junction bases not matched to a gene: 4. In DNA form, the CDR3 reads TGTGCCAGCGCCCGGGACTACTACAATGAGCAGTTCTTC. Translated: CASARDYYNEQFF.

The chain combines TRBV7-2 with TRBJ1-5; D uncertain. V dropped 5 bases and J dropped 4 bases, with 18 bases sitting between them. The germline CDR1 and CDR2 sequences are SGHTA and FQGNSA. The CDR3 extends over 16 amino acids. The CDR3 DNA sequence: TGTGCCAGCAGCCCCAATCAGGTGCACACAAATCAGCCCCAGCATTTT. It specifies CASSPNQVHTNQPQHF.

Concerning this clone: Compared with germline, one end of the junction differs, possibly owing to a read error. DNA of the CDR3: TGCAGCGTTAAGAACAATGGGCAGTTCTTC. Its translation: CSVKNNGQFF. The chain is built from TRBV29-1 and TRBJ2-1; D gene ambiguous. This CDR3 has 10 residues. CDR1 SQVTM and CDR2 ANQGSEA come from the germline V gene.

The chain is built from TRBV6-5 and TRBJ1-5; D unclear. The germline CDR1 and CDR2 sequences are MNHEY and SVGAGI. V was clipped by 5 bases and J by 6 bases, with 17 bases between them. This CDR3 comprises 15 residues. The CDR3 spells CASSPQVENSQPQHF. The CDR3 DNA follows: TGTGCCAGCAGTCCCCAAGTTGAGAACAGTCAGCCCCAGCATTTT.

The chain couples TRBV7-9 to TRBJ1-2; D possibly corresponds to TRBD1 (6 bases). The CDR3 runs 13 residues. V was trimmed by 5 bases and J by 4 bases, leaving 11 bases between them. Germline loops: CDR1 SEHNR, CDR2 FQNEAQ (reference sequence). This CDR3 is CASSNGQRYGYTF. The CDR3 nucleotides read TGTGCCAGCAGCAACGGACAGCGCTATGGCTACACCTTC.

The V call is TRBV7-9, the J call TRBJ2-5; perhaps TRBD1 as D (5 bases). The CDR3 is made up of 12 amino acids. The germline V gene has CDR1 SEHNR and CDR2 FQNEAQ (reference sequence). CDR3 nucleotides: TGTGTCGGCTCAGGGTACGGCGAGACCCAGTACTTC. Its translation is CVGSGYGETQYF.

V is TRBV24-1 and J is TRBJ2-5; a possible D gene is TRBD2 (5 bases). This CDR3 is 14 amino acids long. Trimming took off 0 bases at V and 5 bases at J, with 9 bases between the two ends. The germline V gene has CDR1 KGHDR and CDR2 SFDVKD. CDR3 region: CATSDLGQRETQYF. CDR3 nucleotides: TGTGCCACCAGTGATTTGGGTCAGCGGGAGACCCAGTACTTC.

The chain carries TRBV10-2 and TRBJ2-1; D is possibly TRBD1 (5 bases). CDR1 is WSHSY, CDR2 SAAADI, per germline. The CDR3 totals 15 residues. V dropped 10 bases and J dropped 0 bases, with 16 bases sitting between them. DNA for the CDR3: TGCGCCACCACTCAAGGGGATTCCTCCTACAATGAGCAGTTCTTC. This sequence encodes CATTQGDSSYNEQFF.

This clone was counted a few times. This chain uses TRBV2 with TRBJ1-6, with D uncertain. The CDR3 is 13 amino acids. Germline CDR1 reads SNHLY; CDR2 reads FYNNEI. V was clipped by 4 bases and J by 10 bases, with 11 bases between them. CDR3 region: CASSVRRESPLHF. CDR3 sequence (DNA): TGTGCCAGCAGTGTACGGCGTGAGTCACCCCTCCACTTT.

The chain recombines TRBV2 with TRBJ2-1; no firm D call. The germline V gene encodes CDR1 SNHLY and CDR2 FYNNEI. Between the trimmed V and J ends, which lost 8 bases and 8 bases, there was a span of 19 bases. The CDR3 covers 14 residues. CDR3 nucleotide sequence: TGTGCCAGCTATAAGTCGGGCCTTCCCTATGAGCAGTTCTTC. Its protein is CASYKSGLPYEQFF.

V and J are TRBV6-1 and TRBJ2-1; either TRBD1 or TRBD2 may fit D (6 bases each). Germline loops: CDR1 MNHNS, CDR2 SASEGT. Deletions cut 2 bases from V and 0 bases from J, with 14 bases between. CDR3 length equals 17 residues. The CDR3: CASSERSGAVSYNEQFF. In nucleotides, the CDR3 is TGTGCCAGCAGTGAACGGTCGGGGGCAGTCTCCTACAATGAGCAGTTCTTC.

The J gene is TRBJ1-4, the V gene TRBV27, with D uncertain. V shed 5 bases and J shed 7 bases, with 14 bases lying between them. Per germline, CDR1 MNHEY and CDR2 SMNVEV (reference sequence). CDR3 size: 14 residues. The CDR3 region is CASSQDAAFEKLFF. The DNA of the CDR3 is TGTGCCAGCAGTCAGGACGCGGCGTTTGAAAAACTGTTTTTT.

J is TRBJ2-7 and V is TRBV7-8, with TRBD2 matching over 12 bases. Germline trimming cut 5 bases from V and 13 bases from J; bases unmatched to any gene: 6. This CDR3 is 12 amino acids long. Germline loops: CDR1 SGHVS, CDR2 FQNEAQ. For the CDR3, the DNA is TGTGCCAGCAGCACACTAGCGGGGGGCCCTTACTTC. Protein product: CASSTLAGGPYF.